Below are 30 T cell receptor beta chains sequenced from a single sample in a study of radiation and T cells in renal cell carcinoma (TCRdb year 2020). The library was obtained by the immunoSEQ multiplex PCR assay. Drawn from immuneACCESS, this table holds only the in-frame rearrangements with V and J called that TCRdb kept. Clones are partly lost; checked studies trace under half to an unresolved V gene and leave the rest unexplained. Present in this sample are approximately 120,000 clones, approximately 80% of which were seen just once. Clones ranked in the top ten supply 3% of the sample. The sample's time point, from its label and the paper: baseline pretreatment blood. The treatment or condition label for this specimen denotes: 15 Gy SBRT to primary tumor, nephrectomy 4 weeks later. The sequencing here drew on blood, taken from a patient whose treatment included radiotherapy and nephrectomy. These TCRs come from a woman aged 55-69 years with renal cell carcinoma.

The chain recombines TRBV7-9 with TRBJ2-7; tentatively, D is TRBD2 (5 bases). CDR1 is SEHNR and CDR2 is FQNEAQ in the germline V gene (reference sequence). The V end lost 5 bases, the J end lost 3 bases, and 14 bases lay between the germline ends. This CDR3 is built from 14 residues. The CDR3 sequence: CASSPRVRGYEQYF. As DNA, the CDR3 is TGTGCCAGCAGCCCGCGGGTGAGAGGCTACGAGCAGTACTTC.

The chain links TRBV5-1 to TRBJ2-1; D call uncertain. Between the trimmed V and J ends, which lost 4 bases and 12 bases, there was a span of 14 bases. The CDR3 is 12 residues long. Germline CDR1 reads SGHRS; CDR2 reads YFSETQ. The CDR3 nucleotides read TGCGCCAGCAGCGGCAACATCGATCGGCAGTTCTTC. It encodes CASSGNIDRQFF.

The V call is TRBV11-2, the J call TRBJ1-5; D might be TRBD1 (6 bases). This CDR3 contains 13 residues. The V gene's germline CDR1 is SGHAT and CDR2 FQNNGV. With 5 bases removed from V and 4 bases from J, the gap between germline ends came to 9 bases. CDR3: CASSRGGNQPQHF. In nucleotides, the CDR3 is TGTGCCAGCAGCCGAGGGGGGAATCAGCCCCAGCATTTT.

The chain carries TRBV2 and TRBJ2-7; D not resolved. This CDR3 comprises 14 residues. Trimming took off 7 bases at V and 3 bases at J, with 16 bases between the two ends. The germline V gene has CDR1 SNHLY and CDR2 FYNNEI. CDR3 nucleotide sequence: TGTGCCAGCAAATACACCCCAAAAGGCTACGAGCAGTACTTC. This translates into CASKYTPKGYEQYF.

This chain links TRBV28 with TRBJ1-5; D is unresolved. From germline, CDR1 is MDHEN and CDR2 SYDVKM. V was pared by 0 bases and J by 2 bases, with 14 bases between. The CDR3 loop spans 17 amino acids. CDR3 residues: CASSLWGSGVGNQPQHF. CDR3 in DNA: TGTGCCAGCAGTTTATGGGGATCAGGTGTGGGCAATCAGCCCCAGCATTTT.

The rearrangement joins TRBV11-2 to TRBJ1-1; D perhaps matches TRBD1 (5 bases). In germline, CDR1 is SGHAT, CDR2 FQNNGV. The CDR3 sequence is 14 residues long. Trimming cost V 2 bases and J 1 base, with 8 bases left between them. The CDR3 is CASSLNGANTEAFF. The CDR3 region has the DNA TGTGCCAGCAGCTTAAACGGGGCGAACACTGAAGCTTTCTTT.

J is TRBJ1-2 and V is TRBV2; 9 positions match TRBD1. The CDR3 is made up of 15 amino acids. Germline loops: CDR1 SNHLY, CDR2 FYNNEI. V was pared by 1 base and J by 6 bases, with 6 bases of the junction left unmatched. The CDR3 DNA follows: TGTGCCAGCAGTGAAGTGGAAACAGGGGGCGATGGCTACACCTTC. Protein product: CASSEVETGGDGYTF.

This chain's CDR3 is CASSLFQRGTEAFF. CDR3 nucleotides: TGTGCCAGCAGTCTTTTTCAAAGGGGCACTGAAGCTTTCTTT. The chain combines TRBV6-6 with TRBJ1-1, with D tentatively TRBD1 (5 bases). Between the trimmed V and J ends, which lost 5 bases and 4 bases, there was a span of 14 bases. Germline loops: CDR1 MNHNY, CDR2 SVGAGI (reference sequence). This CDR3 region has 14 residues.

The chain uses TRBV11-2 and TRBJ2-3; D gene uncertain. Per the germline V gene, CDR1 is SGHAT and CDR2 is FQNNGV. Trimming took 0 bases from V and 4 from J, leaving 14 bases between them. The CDR3 extends over 16 amino acids. The CDR3 is CASSLESRRLPDTQYF. CDR3 coding DNA: TGTGCCAGCAGCTTAGAATCGAGACGACTCCCAGATACGCAGTATTTT.

The V call is TRBV27, the J call TRBJ2-4, with D perhaps TRBD1 or TRBD2 (5 bases each). This CDR3 comprises 17 residues. V gave up 5 bases and J gave up 2 bases, with 19 bases separating them. The germline V gene has CDR1 MNHEY and CDR2 SMNVEV (reference sequence). CDR3 sequence: CASSPRDGGYPKNIQYF. The DNA for the CDR3 is TGTGCCAGCAGTCCTCGGGACGGTGGGTATCCCAAAAACATTCAGTACTTC.

This clone was counted a single time. The V call is TRBV28, the J call TRBJ1-5; D is perhaps TRBD1 (6 bases). This CDR3 is built from 16 residues. From germline, CDR1 is MDHEN and CDR2 SYDVKM. Trimming left V 7 bases short and J 1 base short, with 17 bases between. The CDR3, as DNA: TGTGCCAGCATGCCCAGGGCAGGGGTCAGCAATCAGCCCCAGCATTTT. Translated: CASMPRAGVSNQPQHF.

The chain joins TRBV6-5 to TRBJ2-2; perhaps TRBD1 as D (6 bases). The V gene lost 6 bases and the J gene lost 6 bases, with 14 bases spanning the gap. CDR1 and CDR2 (germline): MNHEY, SVGAGI. This CDR3 spans 14 amino acids. The CDR3 region has the DNA TGTGCCAGCAGACCGACACAGGGCCCCGGGGAGCTGTTTTTT. Residues: CASRPTQGPGELFF.

The gene calls are TRBV6-1 and TRBJ1-5; 9 bases fit TRBD1. V gave up 6 bases and J gave up 7 bases; unmatched junction bases: 7. The CDR3 consists of 14 residues. Germline V gives CDR1 MNHNS, CDR2 SASEGT. CDR3: CASRRTGVEQPQHF. CDR3 coding DNA: TGTGCCAGCAGGCGGACAGGGGTTGAACAGCCCCAGCATTTT.

The chain is built from TRBV30 and TRBJ2-1, with TRBD2 identical over 11 bases. The CDR3 loop spans 15 amino acids. After removal of 4 bases from V and 6 bases from J, the junction contained 8 bases not matched to a gene. Germline loops: CDR1 GTSNPN, CDR2 SVGIG (reference sequence). The CDR3 DNA is TGTGCCTGGAACGAACTAGCGGGAGTAAGCAATGAGCAGTTCTTC. Protein sequence: CAWNELAGVSNEQFF.

CDR3 nucleotide sequence: TGTGCCAGCAGCTCCGGGACTAGCTTGTCCGAGCAGTACTTC. Translated, it gives CASSSGTSLSEQYF. The V call is TRBV11-1, the J call TRBJ2-7; 9 bases line up with TRBD2. Germline V gene lookup returns CDR1 SGHAT and CDR2 FQDESV (reference sequence). The CDR3 contains 14 residues. V shed 4 bases, J shed 6 bases, and the junction held 7 bases outside the gene matches.

The CDR3, as DNA: TGTGCCAGCAGACCGGCCGGGGCCTACAATGAGCAGTTCTTC. It encodes CASRPAGAYNEQFF. The chain has TRBV6-5 and TRBJ2-1; tentatively, D is TRBD2 (5 bases). Germline V gene sequence: CDR1 MNHEY, CDR2 SVGAGI. Trimming removed 6 bases from V and 2 bases from J, with 11 bases in between. CDR3 length: 14 amino acids.

This clone has ten or more counts. This chain joins TRBV11-2 and TRBJ1-2; D gene ambiguous. Germline assignment: CDR1 SGHAT and CDR2 FQNNGV. The CDR3 runs 13 residues. V dropped 5 bases and J dropped 5 bases, with 12 bases sitting between them. The CDR3 here is CASSKTGEYGYTF. CDR3 DNA sequence: TGTGCCAGCAGCAAGACCGGGGAGTATGGCTACACCTTC.

This chain joins TRBV15 and TRBJ2-1; D unclear. Between the trimmed V and J ends, which lost 3 bases and 5 bases, there was a span of 8 bases. The CDR3 loop spans 13 amino acids. The germline V gene has CDR1 LNHNV and CDR2 YYDKDF (reference sequence). CDR3 DNA sequence: TGTGCCACCAGCAGGGTTCGGAACAATGAGCAGTTCTTC. Its protein product is CATSRVRNNEQFF.

In its sample, this clone was seen a few times. The CDR3 nucleotides are TGTGCCAGCAGCTCTTCAGGGGGCTATGAGCAGTTCTTC. As protein: CASSSSGGYEQFF. V and J are TRBV7-6 and TRBJ2-1, with 8 nucleotides matching TRBD1. The V and J ends lost 4 bases and 8 bases, in that order; junction bases with no gene match: 4. This CDR3 has 13 residues. The germline CDR1 and CDR2 sequences are SGHVS and FNYEAQ.

This sequence joins TRBV9 and TRBJ2-3; D could derive from TRBD1 or TRBD2 (5 bases each). Germline values: CDR1 SGDLS, CDR2 YYNGEE. Trimming removed 3 bases from V and 3 bases from J, with 14 bases in between. The length of the CDR3 is 15 residues. As DNA, the CDR3 is TGTGCCAGCAGCGCTAGGGACGGCTATACAGATACGCAGTATTTT. This translates into CASSARDGYTDTQYF.

About this clone itself: Germline and junction disagree at one end, which may indicate a read error. The chain is built from TRBV7-7 and TRBJ2-2, with TRBD1 as a possible D gene (6 bases). Germline lookup yields CDR1 SSHAT and CDR2 FNYEAQ (reference sequence). The CDR3 is 14 residues long. The CDR3: CASSTGTNTGELFF. The CDR3 region has the DNA TGTGCTAGCAGCACCGGGACAAACACCGGGGAGCTGTTTTTT.

J is TRBJ2-5 and V is TRBV6-1; 10 nucleotides match TRBD1. CDR1 is MNHNS, CDR2 SASEGT, per germline. The CDR3 covers 13 residues. The V and J ends lost 4 bases and 4 bases, in that order; junction bases with no gene match: 0. CDR3 nucleotide sequence: TGTGCCAGCAGTGGGGACAGGGGAGAGACCCAGTACTTC. Translating it yields CASSGDRGETQYF.

The rearrangement joins TRBV4-1 to TRBJ2-1, with 11 nucleotides matching TRBD1. The germline V gene has CDR1 MGHRA and CDR2 YSYEKL. The CDR3 runs to 15 residues. The V and J ends lost 1 base and 9 bases, in that order; junction bases with no gene match: 5. The CDR3: CASSQGTGGFGEQFF. The DNA of the CDR3 is TGCGCCAGCAGCCAAGGGACAGGGGGCTTCGGTGAGCAGTTCTTC.

This clone was counted a single time. V is TRBV19 and J is TRBJ2-2, with no clear D. V was shortened by 7 bases and J by 0 bases, with 9 bases between the two germline ends. Germline CDR1 is LNHDA and CDR2 is SQIVND (reference sequence). This CDR3 contains 14 residues. CDR3 sequence reads: CASIPRSNTGELFF. The CDR3 DNA follows: TGTGCCAGTATCCCCAGGTCGAACACCGGGGAGCTGTTTTTT.

J is TRBJ2-3 and V is TRBV6-1; 8 bases line up with TRBD2. The CDR3 totals 16 residues. V shed 1 base and J 2 bases; nucleotides not matched to a gene: 5. The germline V gene encodes CDR1 MNHNS and CDR2 SASEGT. CDR3 region: CASSEGTSPLTDTQYF. The CDR3 nucleotides are TGTGCCAGCAGTGAAGGGACTAGCCCTCTCACAGATACGCAGTATTTT.

This clone has only one observation. The rearrangement uses TRBV28 and TRBJ1-6; 10 positions agree with TRBD1. The CDR3 extends over 14 amino acids. Per the germline V gene, CDR1 is MDHEN and CDR2 is SYDVKM. J gave up 9 bases and V 7 bases, and 6 bases lay outside the gene matches. The CDR3 spells CASILGTGASPLHF. The CDR3 DNA follows: TGTGCCAGCATTCTCGGGACAGGGGCTTCACCCCTCCACTTT.

This clone was observed a few times. The genes are TRBV28 and TRBJ1-5; unclear D gene. V dropped 5 bases and J dropped 3 bases, with 11 bases sitting between them. CDR1 MDHEN and CDR2 SYDVKM come from the germline V gene. The CDR3 extends over 14 amino acids. CDR3: CASSPPTPNQPQHF. CDR3 nucleotides: TGTGCCAGCAGTCCGCCCACCCCCAATCAGCCCCAGCATTTT.

This clone was observed once. The chain has TRBV5-1 and TRBJ1-1; 10 bases are a match to TRBD1. Trimming removed 4 bases from V and 3 bases from J; junction bases left unmatched: 3. The CDR3 runs to 14 residues. Germline V gene lookup returns CDR1 SGHRS and CDR2 YFSETQ. CDR3 sequence: CASSTDRGDTEAFF. The CDR3 region has the DNA TGCGCCAGCAGCACGGACAGGGGGGACACTGAAGCTTTCTTT.

The gene calls are TRBV7-2 and TRBJ1-1; D is unresolved. CDR1 and CDR2 from the germline V gene are SGHTA and FQGNSA. Trimming removed 0 bases at V and 8 bases at J, with 16 bases between. The CDR3 consists of 15 residues. The CDR3: CASSLASARAGEAFF. The CDR3 DNA reads as TGTGCCAGCAGCTTAGCGTCTGCGCGTGCGGGGGAAGCTTTCTTT.

The chain employs TRBV28 and TRBJ2-7; possible D gene TRBD2, 6 bases. Germline CDR1 and CDR2: MDHEN and SYDVKM. The V end was cut by 6 bases, the J end by 5 bases, with 8 bases between. The CDR3 sequence is 11 residues long. The CDR3 sequence is CASSGSDEQYF. CDR3 DNA: TGTGCCAGCAGCGGGAGCGACGAGCAGTACTTC.